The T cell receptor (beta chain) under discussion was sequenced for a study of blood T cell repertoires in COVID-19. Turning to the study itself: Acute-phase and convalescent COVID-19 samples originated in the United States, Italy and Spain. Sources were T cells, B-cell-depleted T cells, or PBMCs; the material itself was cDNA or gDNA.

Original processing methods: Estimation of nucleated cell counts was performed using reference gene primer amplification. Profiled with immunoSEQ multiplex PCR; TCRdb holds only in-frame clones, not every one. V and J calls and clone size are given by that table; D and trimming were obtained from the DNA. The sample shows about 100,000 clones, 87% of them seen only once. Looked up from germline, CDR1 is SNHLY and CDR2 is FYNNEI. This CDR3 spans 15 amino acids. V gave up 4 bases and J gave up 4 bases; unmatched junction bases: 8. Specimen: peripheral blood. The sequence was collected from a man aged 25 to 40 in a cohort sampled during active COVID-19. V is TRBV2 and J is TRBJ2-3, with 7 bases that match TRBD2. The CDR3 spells CASSGSRLASDTQYF. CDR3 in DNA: TGTGCCAGCAGTGGGTCAAGACTAGCCTCAGATACGCAGTATTTT.